These 8 T cell receptor beta chains came from one sample sequenced in a study of lung T cells in sarcoidosis with Löfgren's syndrome. One entry per CDR3 protein, called by TCRdb with MiXCR from the reads. The sample yields 60,000 to 65,000 distinct CDR3 sequences, approximately 21% seen once. Specimen: CD4+ T cells from PBMCs. Source of these receptors: a human donor with sarcoidosis (Löfgren's syndrome or another form), or a control subject (not recorded which).

This clonotype has ten or more counts. This rearrangement joins TRBV3-1 to TRBJ2-3, with D uncertain. The CDR3 totals 11 residues. V dropped 3 bases and J dropped 6 bases, with 4 bases sitting between them. Looked up from germline, CDR1 is LGHDT and CDR2 is YNNKEL (reference sequence). The DNA for the CDR3 is TGTGCCAGCAGCCAGATGGATACGCAGTATTTT. Encoded protein: CASSQMDTQYF.

This clonotype was seen at least ten times. The rearrangement joins TRBV10-2 to TRBJ1-6, with 9 nucleotides matching TRBD1. The CDR3 is made up of 16 amino acids. The junction had 9 bases not matched to a gene; V was cut back by 2 bases and J by 10 bases. Per the germline V gene, CDR1 is WSHSY and CDR2 is SAAADI. CDR3 amino acids: CASSEPRTGDRSPLHF. CDR3 DNA sequence: TGCGCCAGCAGTGAGCCGAGGACAGGGGATCGCTCACCCCTCCACTTT.

This clonotype was seen only a few times. This sequence joins TRBV12-3 or TRBV12-4 and TRBJ2-1; a weak D match, TRBD1 (6 bases). The V end was cut by 6 bases, the J end by 3 bases, with 15 bases between. CDR3 size: 15 residues. CDR3 protein: CASSLQGVDYNEQFF. The DNA of the CDR3 is TGTGCCAGCAGCCTACAGGGTGTCGACTACAATGAGCAGTTCTTC.

This clonotype was recorded many times. The rearrangement joins TRBV28 to TRBJ2-5, with a possible D match to TRBD1 (6 bases). The V end was cut by 6 bases, the J end by 2 bases, with 16 bases between. CDR1 MDHEN and CDR2 SYDVKM come from the germline V gene. The CDR3 is 15 amino acids. CDR3 coding DNA: TGTGCCAGCAGAACCGGGACAATGAGACAAGAGACCCAGTACTTC. Its protein is CASRTGTMRQETQYF. Looking up the rest from reference TRBV28 and TRBJ2-5 gives the full variable domain: DVKVTQSSRYLVKRTGEKVFLECVQDMDHENMFWYRQDPGLGLRLIYFSYDVKMKEKGDIPEGYSVSREKKERFSLILESASTNQTSMYLCASRTGTMRQETQYFGPGTRLLVL.

This clonotype was seen at least ten times. The V call is TRBV20-1, the J call TRBJ1-1; 12 bases fit TRBD1. The V gene's germline CDR1 is DFQATT and CDR2 SNEGSKA (reference sequence). The CDR3 consists of 17 residues. V gave up 1 base and J gave up 4 bases; unmatched junction bases: 10. CDR3 amino acids: CSARGNRGTGGGTEAFF. CDR3 DNA sequence: TGCAGTGCTAGAGGCAATAGGGGGACAGGGGGCGGCACTGAAGCTTTCTTT.

Details on this clonotype: Germline and junction disagree at one end, which may indicate a read error. V is TRBV28 and J is TRBJ1-3; D unclear. Germline lookup yields CDR1 MDHEN and CDR2 SYDVKM. This CDR3 has 15 amino acids. The CDR3 bases are TGTGCCAGCAGGATAAGGAGAAGATCTGGAAAAACCATATATTTT. The encoded protein is CASRIRRRSGKTIYF.

Ten or more counts support this clonotype. This rearrangement joins TRBV20-1 to TRBJ2-3, with D uncertain. This CDR3 has 12 amino acids. The V and J ends lost 5 bases and 5 bases respectively, with 11 bases between them. Germline V gene sequence: CDR1 DFQATT, CDR2 SNEGSKA (reference sequence). CDR3 sequence: CSAPRAGDTQYF. The CDR3 DNA follows: TGCAGTGCTCCGCGCGCAGGAGATACGCAGTATTTT.

This clonotype was counted ten times or more. V is TRBV6-1 and J is TRBJ1-1, with no clear D. Germline V gene sequence: CDR1 MNHNS, CDR2 SASEGT. The CDR3 spans 12 residues. V lost 5 bases to trimming and J lost 10 bases, with 14 bases between them. The CDR3 loop reads CASSPQSPSAFF. Written as DNA, the CDR3 is TGTGCCAGCAGTCCTCAGTCCCCGTCAGCTTTCTTT.